These T cell receptor beta chains were read from a single sample in a study of T cells in localized non-small cell lung cancer. Only in-frame clones appear in the TCRdb table, and some are missing; sequencing was by immunoSEQ multiplex PCR. The table includes 70,000 to 100,000 clones, about 84% detected once. Sequences were derived from peripheral blood, sampled before any cancer treatment. All receptors come from an older female donor with stage I lung adenocarcinoma. Both conserved end residues are part of each CDR3. Each record gives: J gene, V gene, clone size, CDR3 protein. Not every row has a clone size; where given, it reads once, few, many or a size class.

j_call: TRBJ1-2
v_call: TRBV4-3
clone_size: .
cdr3_aa: CASSQTQTGYGYTF

j_call: TRBJ2-7
v_call: TRBV7-3
clone_size: .
cdr3_aa: CASSLWTSGGAYEQYF

j_call: TRBJ2-3
v_call: TRBV5-3
clone_size: .
cdr3_aa: CARSCRLAVTDTQYF

j_call: TRBJ2-7
v_call: TRBV7-3
clone_size: .
cdr3_aa: CASSLNAGGRSEQYF

j_call: TRBJ1-1
v_call: TRBV6-5
clone_size: .
cdr3_aa: CASRNSGGTEAFF

j_call: TRBJ1-1
v_call: TRBV6-1
clone_size: .
cdr3_aa: CASSEAGNTEAFF

j_call: TRBJ2-5
v_call: TRBV7-9
clone_size: .
cdr3_aa: CASSPGERETQYF

j_call: TRBJ1-1
v_call: TRBV6-1
clone_size: .
cdr3_aa: CASSEQPIRGGTEAFF

j_call: TRBJ2-3
v_call: TRBV5-1
clone_size: .
cdr3_aa: CASSLAGTDTQYF

j_call: TRBJ1-4
v_call: TRBV7-2
clone_size: once
cdr3_aa: CASSLVGGRWTNEKLFF

j_call: TRBJ2-2
v_call: TRBV4-2
clone_size: .
cdr3_aa: CASSPGGQNTGELFF

j_call: TRBJ2-7
v_call: TRBV7-9
clone_size: .
cdr3_aa: CASSKAGTGGWEQYF

j_call: TRBJ2-7
v_call: TRBV11-2
clone_size: .
cdr3_aa: CASSLARRLYYEQYF

j_call: TRBJ2-7
v_call: TRBV28
clone_size: .
cdr3_aa: CASSLIGYEQYF

j_call: TRBJ1-6
v_call: TRBV6-5
clone_size: .
cdr3_aa: CASSNGRSNSPLHF

j_call: TRBJ2-7
v_call: TRBV28
clone_size: .
cdr3_aa: CASSTRSGPYEQYF

j_call: TRBJ2-3
v_call: TRBV7-2
clone_size: .
cdr3_aa: CASSFRQGPTDTQYF

j_call: TRBJ2-3
v_call: TRBV7-3
clone_size: .
cdr3_aa: CASSLLAGATDTQYF

j_call: TRBJ1-3
v_call: TRBV13
clone_size: .
cdr3_aa: CASSGRAGNTIYF

j_call: TRBJ2-6
v_call: TRBV6-6
clone_size: .
cdr3_aa: CASRSISGANVLTF

j_call: TRBJ2-7
v_call: TRBV5-1
clone_size: .
cdr3_aa: CASSLASGGEQYF

j_call: TRBJ1-2
v_call: TRBV7-2
clone_size: once
cdr3_aa: CASSLRLEIYGYTF

j_call: TRBJ1-1
v_call: TRBV25-1
clone_size: .
cdr3_aa: CASSSSLGSAFF

j_call: TRBJ1-3
v_call: TRBV9
clone_size: .
cdr3_aa: CASSVGTGAGNTIYF

j_call: TRBJ2-1
v_call: TRBV7-9
clone_size: .
cdr3_aa: CASSLGRSAEQFF

j_call: TRBJ1-1
v_call: TRBV19
clone_size: .
cdr3_aa: CASSWAHTEAFF

j_call: TRBJ1-2
v_call: TRBV10-3
clone_size: .
cdr3_aa: CAINMGQGASGYTF

j_call: TRBJ1-1
v_call: TRBV7-3
clone_size: .
cdr3_aa: CASSYDGTALNTEAFF

j_call: TRBJ1-2
v_call: TRBV4-1
clone_size: once
cdr3_aa: CASSQDAGGQRVNYGYTF

j_call: TRBJ2-7
v_call: TRBV7-2
clone_size: .
cdr3_aa: CASSLDGGSWEQYF

j_call: TRBJ2-1
v_call: TRBV29-1
clone_size: .
cdr3_aa: CSVEYGAGERFF

j_call: TRBJ1-1
v_call: TRBV6-6
clone_size: .
cdr3_aa: CASSSEGGDTEAFF

j_call: TRBJ1-5
v_call: TRBV7-2
clone_size: once
cdr3_aa: CASSLGAQPQHF

j_call: TRBJ2-7
v_call: TRBV29-1
clone_size: .
cdr3_aa: CSVMDREGSYEQYF

j_call: TRBJ2-7
v_call: TRBV7-3
clone_size: few
cdr3_aa: CASSPHGDRGRASYEQYF

j_call: TRBJ2-7
v_call: TRBV6-1
clone_size: .
cdr3_aa: CASSDYLHPRSEQYF

j_call: TRBJ2-2
v_call: TRBV7-3
clone_size: .
cdr3_aa: CASSPDRGWAGELFF

j_call: TRBJ2-1
v_call: TRBV28
clone_size: .
cdr3_aa: CASSGLAGGPIRDNEQFF

j_call: TRBJ2-7
v_call: TRBV7-2
clone_size: .
cdr3_aa: CASSFPSGYEQYF

j_call: TRBJ1-1
v_call: TRBV28
clone_size: once
cdr3_aa: CASKTELTEAFF

j_call: TRBJ1-5
v_call: TRBV5-8
clone_size: .
cdr3_aa: CASHPPWKRLGQSQHF

j_call: TRBJ2-7
v_call: TRBV4-1
clone_size: .
cdr3_aa: CASSQGETYEQYF

j_call: TRBJ2-7
v_call: TRBV29-1
clone_size: .
cdr3_aa: CSVEGDSRIEQYF

j_call: TRBJ1-4
v_call: TRBV5-8
clone_size: .
cdr3_aa: CASSLGAPGTGELFF

j_call: TRBJ1-6
v_call: TRBV15
clone_size: once
cdr3_aa: CATSRDDSPLHF

j_call: TRBJ2-1
v_call: TRBV4-1
clone_size: .
cdr3_aa: CASSRPSGSANEQFF

j_call: TRBJ1-1
v_call: TRBV11-2
clone_size: .
cdr3_aa: CASSFAFRQANTEAFF

j_call: TRBJ2-1
v_call: TRBV7-9
clone_size: .
cdr3_aa: CASSLAAGAAEQFF

j_call: TRBJ1-1
v_call: TRBV30
clone_size: few
cdr3_aa: CAWRETGMNTEAFF

j_call: TRBJ1-1
v_call: TRBV7-2
clone_size: .
cdr3_aa: CASSLMWRGTEAFF

j_call: TRBJ1-5
v_call: TRBV7-6
clone_size: .
cdr3_aa: CASSLKPPGGGNQPQHF

j_call: TRBJ1-2
v_call: TRBV2
clone_size: .
cdr3_aa: CASSERGSGVSYTF

j_call: TRBJ2-4
v_call: TRBV30
clone_size: .
cdr3_aa: CAWSKQTGRNIQYF

j_call: TRBJ1-1
v_call: TRBV4-3
clone_size: .
cdr3_aa: CASSQEDAAHTEAFF

j_call: TRBJ1-5
v_call: TRBV2
clone_size: few
cdr3_aa: CASSHGDMDQPQHF

j_call: TRBJ2-5
v_call: TRBV5-4
clone_size: once
cdr3_aa: CASRVSLAETQYF

j_call: TRBJ2-3
v_call: TRBV7-2
clone_size: .
cdr3_aa: CASNPFGVPSTDTQYF